One sample yielded the 3 T cell receptor beta chains listed below, sequenced in a study of PD-L1 blockade in urothelial cancer. The repertoire was sequenced with immunoSEQ multiplex PCR; TCRdb's copy has only in-frame clones and lacks some. The sample lists fewer than 50,000 clones; nearly 90% were seen once. Specimen: PBMCs, collected around atezolizumab (anti-PD-L1) treatment. These receptors originate from a man in his fifties or sixties with urothelial cancer.

The chain has TRBV6-4 and TRBJ1-2; 7 bases match TRBD1. The V segment lost 1 base and the J segment 4 bases; nucleotides outside the gene matches: 9. From germline, CDR1 is MRHNA and CDR2 SNTAGT. The CDR3 has 16 residues. CDR3 nucleotides: TGTGCCAGCAGTGACTTCACCGGGACAGAGCTCTATGGCTACACCTTC. It yields the protein CASSDFTGTELYGYTF.

The chain carries TRBV4-1 and TRBJ2-1; 7 bases map to TRBD2. The CDR3 has 14 amino acids. The germline CDR1 and CDR2 sequences are MGHRA and YSYEKL. V shed 1 base and J 12 bases; nucleotides not matched to a gene: 9. CDR3 DNA: TGCGCCAGCAGCCAAGGGGCATGGGGGGGTTTGCAGTTCTTC. Translating it yields CASSQGAWGGLQFF.

The gene calls are TRBV18 and TRBJ1-1; 9 positions agree with TRBD1. Per germline, CDR1 KGHSH and CDR2 LQKENI. The V and J ends lost 5 bases and 5 bases, in that order; junction bases with no gene match: 12. The CDR3 totals 16 residues. The CDR3 here is CASSATAGTGTTEAFF. DNA for the CDR3: TGTGCCAGCTCAGCGACCGCCGGGACAGGGACAACTGAAGCTTTCTTT.